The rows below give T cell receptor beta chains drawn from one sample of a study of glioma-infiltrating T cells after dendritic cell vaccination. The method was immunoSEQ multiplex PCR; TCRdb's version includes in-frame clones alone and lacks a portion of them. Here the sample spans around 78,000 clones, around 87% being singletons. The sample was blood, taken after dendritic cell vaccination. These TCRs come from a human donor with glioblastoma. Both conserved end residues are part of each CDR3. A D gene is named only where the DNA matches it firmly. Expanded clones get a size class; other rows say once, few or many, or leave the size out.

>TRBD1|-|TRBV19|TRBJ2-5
CASSLDREETQYF
TGTGCCAGTAGTCTGGACAGGGAAGAGACCCAGTACTTC
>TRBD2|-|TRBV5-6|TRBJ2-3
CASSLGRGRATADTQYF
TGTGCCAGCAGCTTGGGCCGCGGGAGGGCGACCGCAGATACGCAGTATTTT
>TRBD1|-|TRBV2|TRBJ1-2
CASRDRGRRYTF
TGTGCCAGCAGGGACAGGGGACGGCGCTACACCTTC
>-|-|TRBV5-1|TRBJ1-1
CASSLSRGTEAFF
TGCGCCAGCAGCTTGAGCAGGGGCACTGAAGCTTTCTTT
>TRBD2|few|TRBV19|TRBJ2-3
CASSIGTSPDTQYF
TGTGCCAGTAGTATAGGGACTAGCCCAGATACGCAGTATTTT
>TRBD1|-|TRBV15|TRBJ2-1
CATSRGETGHEQFF
TGTGCCACCAGCAGAGGGGAGACAGGGCATGAGCAGTTCTTC
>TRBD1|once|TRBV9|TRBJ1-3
CASSVFPGQGESGNTIYF
TGTGCCAGCAGCGTATTCCCGGGACAGGGGGAATCTGGAAACACCATATATTTT
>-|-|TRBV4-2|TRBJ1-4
CASSQAQTLSNEKLFF
TGTGCCAGCAGCCAAGCCCAAACGCTATCGAATGAAAAACTGTTTTTT
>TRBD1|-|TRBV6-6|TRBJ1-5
CASSSGQGLQPQHF
TGTGCCAGCAGCTCGGGACAGGGACTTCAGCCCCAGCATTTT
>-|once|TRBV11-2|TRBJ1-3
CASSYGITGNTIYF
TGTGCCAGCAGCTACGGGATTACAGGAAACACCATATATTTT
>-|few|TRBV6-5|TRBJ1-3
CASRPGTGNTIYF
TGTGCCAGCAGGCCAGGGACTGGAAACACCATATATTTT
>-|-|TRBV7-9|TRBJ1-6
CASSSPKGGNTYNSPLHF
TGTGCCAGCAGCTCCCCCAAAGGAGGGAACACCTATAATTCACCCCTCCACTTT
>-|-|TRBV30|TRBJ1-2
CAWTSRGGGLGYTF
TGTGCCTGGACCTCCCGAGGGGGGGGACTTGGCTACACCTTC
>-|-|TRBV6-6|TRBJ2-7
CASSYPDYEQYF
TGTGCCAGCAGTTACCCAGACTACGAGCAGTACTTC
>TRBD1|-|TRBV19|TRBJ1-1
CASRGDREGVTEAFF
TGTGCCAGTAGGGGGGACAGGGAAGGAGTCACTGAAGCTTTCTTT